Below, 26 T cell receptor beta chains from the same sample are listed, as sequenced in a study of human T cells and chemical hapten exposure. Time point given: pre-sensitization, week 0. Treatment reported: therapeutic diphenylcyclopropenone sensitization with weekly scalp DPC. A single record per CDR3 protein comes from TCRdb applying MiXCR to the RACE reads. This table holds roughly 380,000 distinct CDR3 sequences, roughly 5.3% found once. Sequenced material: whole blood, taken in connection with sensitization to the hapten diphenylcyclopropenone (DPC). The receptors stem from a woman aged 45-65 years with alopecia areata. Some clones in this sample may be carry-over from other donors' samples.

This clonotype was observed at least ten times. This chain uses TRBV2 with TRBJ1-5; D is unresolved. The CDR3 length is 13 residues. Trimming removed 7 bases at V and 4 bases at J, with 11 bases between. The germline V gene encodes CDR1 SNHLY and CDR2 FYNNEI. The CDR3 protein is CASIGNLNQPQHF. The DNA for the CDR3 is TGTGCCAGCATTGGAAATTTGAATCAGCCCCAGCATTTT.

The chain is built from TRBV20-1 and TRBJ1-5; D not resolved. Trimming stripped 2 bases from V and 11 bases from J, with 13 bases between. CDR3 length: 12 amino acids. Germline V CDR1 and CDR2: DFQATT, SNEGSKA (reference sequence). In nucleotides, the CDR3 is TGCAGTGCTAGACTCCGCTCCAAGGCCCAGCATTTT. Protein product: CSARLRSKAQHF.

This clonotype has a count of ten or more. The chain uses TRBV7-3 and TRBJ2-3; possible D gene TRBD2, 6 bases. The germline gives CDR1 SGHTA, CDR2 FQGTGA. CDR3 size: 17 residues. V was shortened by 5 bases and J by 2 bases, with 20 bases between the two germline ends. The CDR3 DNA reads TGTGCCAGCAGCCAAGGCGAGCGGGCAGCATTCACAGATACGCAGTATTTT. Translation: CASSQGERAAFTDTQYF.

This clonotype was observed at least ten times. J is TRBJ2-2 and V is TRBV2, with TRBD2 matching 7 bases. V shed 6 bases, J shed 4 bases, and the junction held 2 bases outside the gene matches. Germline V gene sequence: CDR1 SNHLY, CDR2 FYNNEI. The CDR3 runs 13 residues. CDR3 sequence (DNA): TGTGCCAGCAGACTAGCGCCCACCGGGGAGCTGTTTTTT. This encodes CASRLAPTGELFF.

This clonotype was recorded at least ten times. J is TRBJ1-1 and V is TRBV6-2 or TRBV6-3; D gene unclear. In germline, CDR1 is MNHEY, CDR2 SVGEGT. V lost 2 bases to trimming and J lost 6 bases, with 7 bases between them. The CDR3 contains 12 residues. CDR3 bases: TGTGCCAGCAGTTACATAACCTCTGAAGCTTTCTTT. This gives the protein CASSYITSEAFF.

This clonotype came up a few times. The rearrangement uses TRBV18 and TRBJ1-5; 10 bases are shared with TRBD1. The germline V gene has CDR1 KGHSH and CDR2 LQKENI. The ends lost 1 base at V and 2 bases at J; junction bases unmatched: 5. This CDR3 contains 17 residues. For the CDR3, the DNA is TGTGCCAGCTCACCACGGGTAGGGACAGGGGGCAATCAGCCCCAGCATTTT. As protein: CASSPRVGTGGNQPQHF. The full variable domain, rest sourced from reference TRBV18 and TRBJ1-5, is NAGVMQNPRHLVRRRGQEARLRCSPMKGHSHVYWYRQLPEEGLKFMVYLQKENIIDESGMPKERFSAEFPKEGPSILRIQQVVRGDSAAYFCASSPRVGTGGNQPQHFGDGTRLSIL.

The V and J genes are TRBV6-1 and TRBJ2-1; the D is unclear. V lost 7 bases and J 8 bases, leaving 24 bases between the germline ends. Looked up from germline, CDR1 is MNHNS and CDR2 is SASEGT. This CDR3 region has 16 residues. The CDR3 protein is CASTRRDHPAGHEQFF. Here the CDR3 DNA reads TGTGCCAGCACCCGAAGGGATCACCCCGCCGGTCATGAGCAGTTCTTC.

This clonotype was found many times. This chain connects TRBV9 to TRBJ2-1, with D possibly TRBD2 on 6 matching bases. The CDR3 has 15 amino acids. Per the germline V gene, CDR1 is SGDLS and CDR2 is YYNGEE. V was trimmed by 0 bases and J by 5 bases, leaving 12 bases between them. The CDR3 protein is CASSVGRARNNEQFF. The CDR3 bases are TGTGCCAGCAGCGTAGGGAGGGCCCGAAACAATGAGCAGTTCTTC.

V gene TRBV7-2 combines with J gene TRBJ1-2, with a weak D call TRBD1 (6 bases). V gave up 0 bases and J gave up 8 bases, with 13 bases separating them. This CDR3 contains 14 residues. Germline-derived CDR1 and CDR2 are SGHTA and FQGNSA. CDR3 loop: CASSLAAGGRGYTF. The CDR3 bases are TGTGCCAGCAGCTTAGCAGCGGGGGGCAGAGGCTACACCTTC.

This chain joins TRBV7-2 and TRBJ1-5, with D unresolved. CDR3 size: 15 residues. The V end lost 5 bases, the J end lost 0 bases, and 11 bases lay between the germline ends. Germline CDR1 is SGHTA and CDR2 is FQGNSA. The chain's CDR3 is CASSPGWASNQPQHF. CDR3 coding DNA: TGTGCCAGCAGCCCAGGCTGGGCTAGCAATCAGCCCCAGCATTTT.

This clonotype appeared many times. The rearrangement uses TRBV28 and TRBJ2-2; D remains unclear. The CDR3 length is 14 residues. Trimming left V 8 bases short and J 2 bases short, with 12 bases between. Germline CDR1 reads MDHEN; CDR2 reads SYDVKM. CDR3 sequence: CASCREHNTGELFF. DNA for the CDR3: TGTGCCAGCTGTAGGGAACATAACACCGGGGAGCTGTTTTTT.

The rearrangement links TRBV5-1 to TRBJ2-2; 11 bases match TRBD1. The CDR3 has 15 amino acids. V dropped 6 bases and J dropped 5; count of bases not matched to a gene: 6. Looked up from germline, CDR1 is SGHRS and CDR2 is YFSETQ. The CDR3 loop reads CASNGQGALTGELFF. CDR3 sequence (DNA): TGCGCCAGCAACGGACAGGGGGCTCTGACCGGGGAGCTGTTTTTT. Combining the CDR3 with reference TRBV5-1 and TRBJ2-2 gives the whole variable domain KAGVTQTPRYLIKTRGQQVTLSCSPISGHRSVSWYQQTPGQGLQFLFEYFSETQRNKGNFPGRFSGRQFSNSRSEMNVSTLELGDSALYLCASNGQGALTGELFFGEGSRLTVL.

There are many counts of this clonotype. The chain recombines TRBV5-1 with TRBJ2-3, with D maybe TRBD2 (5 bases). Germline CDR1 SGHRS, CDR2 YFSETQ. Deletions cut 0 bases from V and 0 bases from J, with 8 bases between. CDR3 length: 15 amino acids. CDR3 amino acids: CASSLGAGSTDTQYF. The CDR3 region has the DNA TGCGCCAGCAGCTTGGGCGCGGGTAGCACAGATACGCAGTATTTT.

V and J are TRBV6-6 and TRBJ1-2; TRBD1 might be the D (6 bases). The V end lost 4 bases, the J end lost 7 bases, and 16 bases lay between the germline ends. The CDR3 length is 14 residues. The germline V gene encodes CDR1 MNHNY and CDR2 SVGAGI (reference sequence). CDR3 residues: CASSSTGARPGYTF. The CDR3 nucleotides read TGTGCCAGCAGTTCTACGGGGGCGCGTCCTGGCTACACCTTC.

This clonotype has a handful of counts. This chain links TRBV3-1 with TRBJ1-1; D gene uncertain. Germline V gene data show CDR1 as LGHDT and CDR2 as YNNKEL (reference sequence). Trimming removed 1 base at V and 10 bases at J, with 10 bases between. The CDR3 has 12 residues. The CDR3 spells CASSQAAEGAFF. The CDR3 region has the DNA TGTGCCAGCAGCCAAGCCGCCGAGGGAGCTTTCTTT.

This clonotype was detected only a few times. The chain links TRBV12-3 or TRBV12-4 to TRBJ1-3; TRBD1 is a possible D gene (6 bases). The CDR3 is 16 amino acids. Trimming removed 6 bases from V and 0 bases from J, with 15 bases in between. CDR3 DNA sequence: TGTGCCAGCAGACCTCCTCAGGGGATCTCTGGAAACACCATATATTTT. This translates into CASRPPQGISGNTIYF.

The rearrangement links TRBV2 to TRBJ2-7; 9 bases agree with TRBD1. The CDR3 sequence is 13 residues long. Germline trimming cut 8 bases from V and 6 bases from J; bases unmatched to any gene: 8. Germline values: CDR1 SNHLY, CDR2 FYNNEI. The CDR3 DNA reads TGTGCCAGCCGGGACAGGGCACTCTCCGAGCAGTACTTC. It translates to CASRDRALSEQYF.

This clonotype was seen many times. The CDR3 protein is CASRLAWGSNQPQHF. The CDR3 DNA is TGTGCCAGCAGGCTTGCTTGGGGGAGCAATCAGCCCCAGCATTTT. The rearrangement uses TRBV27 and TRBJ1-5, with D perhaps matching TRBD1 (5 bases). Looked up from germline, CDR1 is MNHEY and CDR2 is SMNVEV (reference sequence). Trimming pared 6 bases from V and 1 base from J, leaving 13 bases between. This CDR3 comprises 15 residues.

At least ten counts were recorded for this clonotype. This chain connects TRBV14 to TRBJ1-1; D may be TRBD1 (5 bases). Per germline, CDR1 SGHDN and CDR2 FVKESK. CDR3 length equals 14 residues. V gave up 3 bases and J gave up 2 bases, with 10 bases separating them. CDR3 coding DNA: TGTGCCAGCAGCCAGCCCAGGGATAACACTGAAGCTTTCTTT. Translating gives CASSQPRDNTEAFF.

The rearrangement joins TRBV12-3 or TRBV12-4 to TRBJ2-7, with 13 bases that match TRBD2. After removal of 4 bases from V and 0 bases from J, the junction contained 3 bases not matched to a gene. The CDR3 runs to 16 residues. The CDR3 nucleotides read TGTGCCAGCAGTTCCGGACTAGCGGGGGACTCCTACGAGCAGTACTTC. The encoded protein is CASSSGLAGDSYEQYF.

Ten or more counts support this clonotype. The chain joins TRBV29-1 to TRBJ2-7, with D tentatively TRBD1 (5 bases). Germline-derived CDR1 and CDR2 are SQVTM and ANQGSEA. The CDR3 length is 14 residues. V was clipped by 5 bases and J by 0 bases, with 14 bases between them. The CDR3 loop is CSVINLDNSYEQYF. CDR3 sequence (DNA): TGCAGCGTTATAAACCTGGACAACTCCTACGAGCAGTACTTC.

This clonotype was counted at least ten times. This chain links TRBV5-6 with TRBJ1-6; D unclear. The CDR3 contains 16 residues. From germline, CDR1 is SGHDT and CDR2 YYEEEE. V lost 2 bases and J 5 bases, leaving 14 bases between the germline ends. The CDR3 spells CASSFWRVGNNSPLHF. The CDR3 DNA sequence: TGTGCCAGCAGCTTTTGGAGGGTAGGGAATAATTCACCCCTCCACTTT.

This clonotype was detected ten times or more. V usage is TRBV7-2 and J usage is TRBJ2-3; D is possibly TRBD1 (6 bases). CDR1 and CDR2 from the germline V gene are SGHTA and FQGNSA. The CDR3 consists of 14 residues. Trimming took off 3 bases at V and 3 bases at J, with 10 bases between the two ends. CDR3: CASSFPQGTDTQYF. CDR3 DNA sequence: TGTGCCAGCAGCTTTCCACAGGGTACAGATACGCAGTATTTT.

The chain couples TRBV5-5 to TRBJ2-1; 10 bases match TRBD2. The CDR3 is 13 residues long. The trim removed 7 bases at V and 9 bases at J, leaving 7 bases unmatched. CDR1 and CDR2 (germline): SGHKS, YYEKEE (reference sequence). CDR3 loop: CASGLAGDGEQFF. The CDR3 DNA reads TGTGCCAGCGGGCTAGCGGGAGACGGTGAGCAGTTCTTC.

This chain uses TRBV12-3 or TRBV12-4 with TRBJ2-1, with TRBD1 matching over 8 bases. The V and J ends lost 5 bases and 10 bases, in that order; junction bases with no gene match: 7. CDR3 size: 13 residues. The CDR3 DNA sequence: TGTGCCAGCAGTCTTACCAGGGGGCAGGAGCAGTTCTTC. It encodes CASSLTRGQEQFF.

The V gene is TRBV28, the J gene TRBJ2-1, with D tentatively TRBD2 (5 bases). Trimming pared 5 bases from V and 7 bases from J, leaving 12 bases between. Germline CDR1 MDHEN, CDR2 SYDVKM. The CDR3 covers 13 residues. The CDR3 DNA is TGTGCCAGCAGTATCGCCAGGAGGAATGAGCAGTTCTTC. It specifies CASSIARRNEQFF.